These 9 T cell receptor beta chains originate from one sample sequenced in a study of T cell responses to AZD1222 COVID-19 vaccine. The assay was immunoSEQ multiplex PCR, and TCRdb's table has in-frame clones only and misses some. The table includes 130,000 to 150,000 clones, around 83% detected once. Sequencing used peripheral blood, obtained on day 0 of MenACWY control vaccination. The receptors come from an adult in good health.

The genes are TRBV5-8 and TRBJ2-4, with unresolved D. Deletions cut 7 bases from V and 1 base from J, with 15 bases between. The CDR3 is made up of 15 amino acids. Germline assignment: CDR1 SGHTS and CDR2 YDEGEE. The CDR3 coding sequence is TGTGCCAGCTCCTGGGGTCTTCGGGCCAAAAACATTCAGTACTTC. It translates to CASSWGLRAKNIQYF. Combining the CDR3 with reference TRBV5-8 and TRBJ2-4 gives the whole variable domain EAGVTQSPTHLIKTRGQQATLRCSPISGHTSVYWYQQALGLGLQFLLWYDEGEERNRGNFPPRFSGRQFPNYSSELNVNALELEDSALYLCASSWGLRAKNIQYFGAGTRLSVL.

J is TRBJ1-4 and V is TRBV18; 8 positions agree with TRBD1. V lost 3 bases, J lost 12 bases, and 12 bases stayed unmatched. Germline V gene lookup returns CDR1 KGHSH and CDR2 LQKENI. This CDR3 spans 15 amino acids. The chain's CDR3 is CASSPPAGGLRELFF. Here the CDR3 DNA reads TGTGCCAGCTCACCCCCGGCAGGGGGCCTGAGAGAACTGTTTTTT.

J is TRBJ2-7 and V is TRBV5-4; 9 positions match TRBD1. CDR1 SGHNT and CDR2 YYREEE come from the germline V gene (reference sequence). The CDR3 has 12 amino acids. V shed 3 bases and J 6 bases; nucleotides not matched to a gene: 1. CDR3 residues: CASSSTGGEQYF. The CDR3 DNA sequence: TGTGCCAGCAGCTCGACAGGGGGCGAGCAGTACTTC. Together with reference TRBV5-4 and TRBJ2-7, the CDR3 gives the full variable domain: ETGVTQSPTHLIKTRGQQVTLRCSSQSGHNTVSWYQQALGQGPQFIFQYYREEENGRGNFPPRFSGLQFPNYSSELNVNALELDDSALYLCASSSTGGEQYFGPGTRLTVT.

The V gene is TRBV6-5, the J gene TRBJ2-1, with 7 bases lining up with TRBD1. Trimming removed 2 bases from V and 6 bases from J; junction bases left unmatched: 4. CDR1 and CDR2 (germline): MNHEY, SVGAGI. The CDR3 sequence is 14 residues long. Here the CDR3 DNA reads TGTGCCAGCAGTTACAAGACAGGGTCCAATGAGCAGTTCTTC. Its protein is CASSYKTGSNEQFF.

This clone has only one observation. The J gene is TRBJ1-5, the V gene TRBV7-2; D is undetermined. The CDR3 sequence is 13 residues long. Germline CDR1 SGHTA, CDR2 FQGNSA. Trimming stripped 5 bases from V and 6 bases from J, with 11 bases between. This CDR3 reads CASSRDFSQPQHF. The CDR3 DNA is TGTGCCAGCAGCCGCGACTTTAGTCAGCCCCAGCATTTT.

A single count supports this clone. The chain uses TRBV7-9 and TRBJ2-7; D tentatively reads TRBD1 or TRBD2 (6 bases each). V was shortened by 0 bases and J by 0 bases, with 9 bases between the two germline ends. The CDR3 has 15 residues. The germline V gene has CDR1 SEHNR and CDR2 FQNEAQ (reference sequence). CDR3 sequence (DNA): TGTGCCAGCAGCTTAGCAGGGGGAGGCTCCTACGAGCAGTACTTC. This translates into CASSLAGGGSYEQYF.

The chain links TRBV9 to TRBJ2-3, with D possibly being TRBD2 (6 bases). Germline V gives CDR1 SGDLS, CDR2 YYNGEE. Trimming stripped 0 bases from V and 1 base from J, with 9 bases between. CDR3 length: 15 residues. The CDR3 DNA follows: TGTGCCAGCAGCGTAGCCGGGGGTGGCACAGATACGCAGTATTTT. Translating it yields CASSVAGGGTDTQYF.

This clone was found once. The chain has TRBV4-1 and TRBJ1-1; D not certain. The CDR3 totals 16 residues. Trimming left V 0 bases short and J 0 bases short, with 11 bases between. From germline, CDR1 is MGHRA and CDR2 YSYEKL. The CDR3: CASSQDPGILNTEAFF. As DNA, the CDR3 is TGCGCCAGCAGCCAAGATCCTGGGATCTTGAACACTGAAGCTTTCTTT.

The rearrangement uses TRBV19 and TRBJ1-2; 12 positions agree with TRBD1. This CDR3 spans 15 amino acids. Germline CDR1 is LNHDA and CDR2 is SQIVND (reference sequence). V shed 3 bases, J shed 8 bases, and the junction held 7 bases outside the gene matches. CDR3 sequence: CASSIGTGGAEGYTF. CDR3 DNA sequence: TGTGCCAGTAGTATCGGGACAGGGGGCGCAGAGGGCTACACCTTC.